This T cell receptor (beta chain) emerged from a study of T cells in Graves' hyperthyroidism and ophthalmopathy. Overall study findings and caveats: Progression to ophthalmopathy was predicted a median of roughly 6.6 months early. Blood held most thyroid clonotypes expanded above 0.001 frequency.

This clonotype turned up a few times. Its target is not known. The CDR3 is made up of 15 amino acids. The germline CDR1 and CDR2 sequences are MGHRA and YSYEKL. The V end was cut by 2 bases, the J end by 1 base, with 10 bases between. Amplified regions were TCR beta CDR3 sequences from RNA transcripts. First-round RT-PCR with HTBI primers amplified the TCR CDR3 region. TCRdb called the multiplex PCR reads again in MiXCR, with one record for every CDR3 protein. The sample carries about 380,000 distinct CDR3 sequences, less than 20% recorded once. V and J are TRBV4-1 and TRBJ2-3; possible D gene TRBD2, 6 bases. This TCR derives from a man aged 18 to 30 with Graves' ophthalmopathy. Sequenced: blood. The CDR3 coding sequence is TGCGCCAGCAGCCAACGGGAGAGGGGCACAGATACGCAGTATTTT. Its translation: CASSQRERGTDTQYF.